These 11 T cell receptor beta chains originate from one sample sequenced in a study of blood T cell repertoires in COVID-19. The protocol was immunoSEQ multiplex PCR, while the TCRdb copy is restricted to in-frame clones and leaves out a portion. The sample gives 110,000 to 150,000 clones, 80% to 85% of which show up once; around 8% is in the top ten. The sequencing sample was made of peripheral blood. The receptors stem from a human donor in a cohort sampled during active COVID-19.

The chain joins TRBV5-4 to TRBJ2-4; TRBD2 aligns across 8 bases. Germline V gene data show CDR1 as SGHNT and CDR2 as YYREEE (reference sequence). This CDR3 comprises 15 residues. V shed 4 bases and J 4 bases; nucleotides not matched to a gene: 7. The CDR3 DNA is TGTGCCAGCAGCCCAATTCCGGGGGGGAAAAACATTCAGTACTTC. Translating gives CASSPIPGGKNIQYF.

V gene TRBV6-6 combines with J gene TRBJ2-3; 13 bases map to TRBD2. Germline-derived CDR1 and CDR2 are MNHNY and SVGAGI (reference sequence). The CDR3 has 15 residues. V shed 6 bases, J shed 4 bases, and the junction held 4 bases outside the gene matches. The CDR3 loop is CASSRTSGGPDTQYF. CDR3 in DNA: TGTGCCAGCAGCCGGACTAGCGGGGGACCAGATACGCAGTATTTT.

The chain recombines TRBV5-1 with TRBJ2-1; 12 positions agree with TRBD2. The germline V gene encodes CDR1 SGHRS and CDR2 YFSETQ. Trimming removed 0 bases from V and 14 bases from J; junction bases left unmatched: 12. This CDR3 is built from 16 residues. For the CDR3, the DNA is TGCGCCAGCAGCTTGGCCGCCCAGGCCACTAGCGGGGGGAAGTTCTTC. It codes for CASSLAAQATSGGKFF. The variable domain in full, completed from reference TRBV5-1 and TRBJ2-1, reads KAGVTQTPRYLIKTRGQQVTLSCSPISGHRSVSWYQQTPGQGLQFLFEYFSETQRNKGNFPGRFSGRQFSNSRSEMNVSTLELGDSALYLCASSLAAQATSGGKFFGPGTRLTVL.

This clone was observed a few times. V is TRBV7-2 and J is TRBJ2-2; the match to TRBD2 covers 9 bases. V dropped 5 bases and J dropped 1; count of bases not matched to a gene: 11. Germline V gene sequence: CDR1 SGHTA, CDR2 FQGNSA. CDR3 size: 18 residues. CDR3: CASSTPREGLQNTGELFF. The CDR3 DNA follows: TGTGCCAGCAGCACCCCGCGGGAGGGCCTACAGAACACCGGGGAGCTGTTTTTT.

CDR3 bases: TGTGCCATCAGTGAACAGGGGCGAGGCTACACCTTC. Its translation: CAISEQGRGYTF. This chain links TRBV10-3 with TRBJ1-2; 7 nucleotides match TRBD1. In germline, CDR1 is ENHRY, CDR2 SYGVKD. The ends lost 3 bases at V and 8 bases at J; junction bases unmatched: 3. This CDR3 has 12 residues.

Only a few counts were recorded for this clone. V and J are TRBV29-1 and TRBJ2-2; 13 bases align to TRBD2. Looked up from germline, CDR1 is SQVTM and CDR2 is ANQGSEA. The CDR3 is 17 amino acids. Losses at the gene ends were 2 bases for V and 2 bases for J; bases not matched to a gene: 5. CDR3 coding DNA: TGCAGCGTTGAACGGACTAGCGGGGGAACAAACACCGGGGAGCTGTTTTTT. The encoded protein is CSVERTSGGTNTGELFF.

The chain is built from TRBV19 and TRBJ1-5, with 11 bases identical to TRBD1. In germline, CDR1 is LNHDA, CDR2 SQIVND (reference sequence). The CDR3 extends over 17 amino acids. Trimming took 5 bases from V and 0 from J; bases not matched to a gene: 6. For the CDR3, the DNA is TGTGCCAGTAGTGGGGGACAGGGGGGCTATAGCAATCAGCCCCAGCATTTT. It yields the protein CASSGGQGGYSNQPQHF. Full variable domain (remainder filled in from reference TRBV19 and TRBJ1-5): DGGITQSPKYLFRKEGQNVTLSCEQNLNHDAMYWYRQDPGQGLRLIYYSQIVNDFQKGDIAEGYSVSREKKESFPLTVTSAQKNPTAFYLCASSGGQGGYSNQPQHFGDGTRLSIL.

V gene TRBV27 combines with J gene TRBJ1-3; D gene uncertain. This CDR3 has 14 residues. Germline assignment: CDR1 MNHEY and CDR2 SMNVEV (reference sequence). The ends were cut back, 6 bases at V and 4 bases at J, with 13 bases in the middle. CDR3 coding DNA: TGTGCCAGCAGACCATCGGGGTTCGGAAACACCATATATTTT. Translating it yields CASRPSGFGNTIYF.

The V gene is TRBV15, the J gene TRBJ1-2; 10 positions agree with TRBD1. The CDR3 is 16 amino acids. V lost 5 bases and J lost 2; bases outside the gene matches: 8. CDR1 and CDR2 from the germline V gene are LNHNV and YYDKDF (reference sequence). CDR3 bases: TGTGCCACCAGCGCCTTGAGGACAGGGGGGAACTATGGCTACACCTTC. It translates to CATSALRTGGNYGYTF.

The chain couples TRBV11-1 to TRBJ1-1; D is ambiguous. This CDR3 spans 15 amino acids. The V end was cut by 1 base, the J end by 3 bases, with 12 bases between. Germline CDR1 SGHAT, CDR2 FQDESV (reference sequence). CDR3 coding DNA: TGTGCCAGCAGCTTAGTTGGAGCTGCGTACACTGAAGCTTTCTTT. Translated, it gives CASSLVGAAYTEAFF.

This chain joins TRBV7-2 and TRBJ1-6; the D is unclear. The V gene lost 2 bases and the J gene lost 0 bases, with 14 bases spanning the gap. This CDR3 is built from 18 residues. Germline V gene sequence: CDR1 SGHTA, CDR2 FQGNSA. The CDR3 sequence: CASSLSGVAVSYNSPLHF. In DNA form, the CDR3 reads TGTGCCAGCAGCTTAAGTGGTGTAGCAGTCTCCTATAATTCACCCCTCCACTTT.